This TCR beta chain was documented in a study of T cells expressing NK-cell markers (TCRdb year 2020). As for the study more broadly: TCR beta-chain repertoires were profiled in sorted CD3+CD56+NKG2C+, CD3+CD56+NKG2C- and CD3+CD56-NKG2C+ T-cell subsets from fewer than 10 donors. Seven of the eight sequenced donors were HCMV-seropositive and one was HCMV-seronegative. Randomly selected healthy volunteers, three men and five women, were used as the eight sequenced donors. Sequencing of the libraries produced 2 x 150 bp reads on Illumina HiSeq 2000/2500, MiSeq or NextSeq. Broad study findings and their caveats: Those dominant clonotypes were again the most abundant among CD3+CD56-NKG2C+ cells in several donors, at roughly 25-60.1%. Whether the expanded NKG2C-expressing T cell clones were specific for HCMV antigens was left unclear. For several donors, the dominant CD3+CD56+NKG2C+ clonotypes were among the top 10 CD8+ clonotypes and accounted for roughly 1.0-8% of CD8+ T cells.

Of note for this clonotype: The antigen it recognizes is unknown.

This sample was sequenced with an Illumina HiSeq 2000. TCR beta cDNA libraries were prepared using 5'RACE template switching, which introduced a universal primer site and unique molecular identifiers. cDNA synthesis was primed from the TCR beta constant segment, followed by two successive PCR amplification steps. In the paper's pipeline: MIGEC was used to demultiplex reads and group reads by UMI, and MiTCR was used to assemble and quantify clonotypes. To remove erroneous sequences, TCR cDNA sequences were retained only when supported by two or more reads. The tcR package was used for downstream repertoire analysis, with clonotypes matched between fractions based on CDR3 nucleotide sequence plus V segment. VDJmatch was used to annotate antigen specificity against VDJdb, with one amino acid substitution allowed in CDR3. Following TCRdb reprocessing, every CDR3 protein sequence forms one entry, and DNA is not provided. The V and J calls were not made by the authors but by TCRdb's processing. This sample's table lists under 200,000 distinct CDR3 sequences. The ten most abundant clones make up roughly 20% of the sample.

HCMV serostatus was determined by detecting HCMV-specific IgG in serum with a commercial ELISA kit. Peripheral blood mononuclear cells were isolated from blood by Ficoll density gradient centrifugation. From a lookup of the germline V gene, CDR1 and CDR2 are MGHRA and YSYEKL. From the cysteine up to the phenylalanine, the CDR3 has a length of 16 residues. Only the protein is available. The sequence was collected from a woman aged 18 to 75 in good health. Sequenced sample: blood T cells: a sorted CD56 or NKG2C T cell subset, CD4+ or CD8+ T cells, or bulk PBMC T cells (not recorded which). In this chain, TRBV4-1 is recombined with TRBJ1-4. CDR3 reads: CASSQVPGELNEKLFF.